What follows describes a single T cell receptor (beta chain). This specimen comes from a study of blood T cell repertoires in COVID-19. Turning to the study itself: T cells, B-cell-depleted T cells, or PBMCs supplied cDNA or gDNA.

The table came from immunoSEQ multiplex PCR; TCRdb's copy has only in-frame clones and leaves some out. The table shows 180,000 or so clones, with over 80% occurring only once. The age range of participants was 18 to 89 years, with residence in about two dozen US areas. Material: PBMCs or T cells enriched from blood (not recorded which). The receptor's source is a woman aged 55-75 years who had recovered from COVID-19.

CDR3 nucleotides: TGCAGCGTTGGCGAAGTGAGGGATGAAAAACTGTTTTTT. Protein: CSVGEVRDEKLFF. This chain links TRBV29-1 with TRBJ1-4; D ambiguous. The CDR3 contains 13 residues. Germline-derived CDR1 and CDR2 are SQVTM and ANQGSEA. Trimming took off 4 bases at V and 6 bases at J, with 12 bases between the two ends. Based on the CDR3 plus reference TRBV29-1 and TRBJ1-4, the full variable domain is SAVISQKPSRDICQRGTSLTIQCQVDSQVTMMFWYRQQPGQSLTLIATANQGSEATYESGFVIDKFPISRPNLTFSTLTVSNMSPEDSSIYLCSVGEVRDEKLFFGSGTQLSVL.